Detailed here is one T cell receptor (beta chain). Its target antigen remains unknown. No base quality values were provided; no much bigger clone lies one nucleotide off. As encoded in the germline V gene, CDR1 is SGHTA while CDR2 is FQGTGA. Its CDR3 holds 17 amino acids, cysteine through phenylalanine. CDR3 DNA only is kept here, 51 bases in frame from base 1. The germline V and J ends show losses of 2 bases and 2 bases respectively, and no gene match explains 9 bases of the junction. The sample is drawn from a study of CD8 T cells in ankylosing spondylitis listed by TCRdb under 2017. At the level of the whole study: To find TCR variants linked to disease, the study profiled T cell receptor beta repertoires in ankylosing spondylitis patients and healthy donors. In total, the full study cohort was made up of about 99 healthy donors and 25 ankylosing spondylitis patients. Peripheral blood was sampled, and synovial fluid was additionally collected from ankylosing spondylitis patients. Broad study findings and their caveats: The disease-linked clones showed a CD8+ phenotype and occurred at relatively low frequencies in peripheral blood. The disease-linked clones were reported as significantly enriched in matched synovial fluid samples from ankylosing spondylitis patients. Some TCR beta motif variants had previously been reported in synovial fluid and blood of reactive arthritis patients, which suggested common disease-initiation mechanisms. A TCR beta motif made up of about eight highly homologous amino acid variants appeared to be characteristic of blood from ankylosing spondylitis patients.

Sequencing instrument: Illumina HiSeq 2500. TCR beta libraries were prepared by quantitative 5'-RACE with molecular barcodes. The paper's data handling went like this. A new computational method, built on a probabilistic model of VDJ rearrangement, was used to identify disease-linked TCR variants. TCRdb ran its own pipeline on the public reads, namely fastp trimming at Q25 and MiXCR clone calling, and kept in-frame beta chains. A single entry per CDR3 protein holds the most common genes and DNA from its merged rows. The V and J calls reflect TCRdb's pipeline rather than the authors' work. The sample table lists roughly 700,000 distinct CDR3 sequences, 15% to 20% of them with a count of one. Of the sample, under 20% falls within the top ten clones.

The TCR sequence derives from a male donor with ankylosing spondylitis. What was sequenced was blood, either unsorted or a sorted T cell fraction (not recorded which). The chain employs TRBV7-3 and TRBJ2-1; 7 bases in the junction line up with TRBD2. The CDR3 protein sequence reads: CASSLSGLAVTYNEQFF. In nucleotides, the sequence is TGTGCCAGCAGCTTATCTGGCCTAGCGGTTACCTACAATGAGCAGTTCTTC. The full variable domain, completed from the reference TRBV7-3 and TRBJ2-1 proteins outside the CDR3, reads GAGVSQTPSNKVTEKGKYVELRCDPISGHTALYWYRQSLGQGPEFLIYFQGTGAADDSGLPNDRFFAVRPEGSVSTLKIQRTERGDSAVYLCASSLSGLAVTYNEQFFGPGTRLTVL.